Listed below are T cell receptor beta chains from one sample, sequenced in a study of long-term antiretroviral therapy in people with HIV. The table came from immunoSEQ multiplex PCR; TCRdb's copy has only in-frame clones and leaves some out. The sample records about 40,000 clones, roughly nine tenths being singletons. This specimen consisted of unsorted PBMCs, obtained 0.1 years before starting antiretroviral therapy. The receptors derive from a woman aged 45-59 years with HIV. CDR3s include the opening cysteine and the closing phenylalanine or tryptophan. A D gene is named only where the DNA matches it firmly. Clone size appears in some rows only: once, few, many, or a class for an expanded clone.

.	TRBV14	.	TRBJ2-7	TGTGCCAGCAGCCAAGGGGTTTACGGGGGCCCCTCCTACGAGCAGTACTTC	CASSQGVYGGPSYEQYF
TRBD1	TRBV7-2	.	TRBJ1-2	TGTGCCAGCAGCTTAGTGGGGGGCAGGGGGTTCTATGGCTACACCTTC	CASSLVGGRGFYGYTF
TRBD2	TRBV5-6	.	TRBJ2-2	TGTGCCAGCAGCTTGTTGACCTTAGCGGGGCCCGGGGAGCTGTTTTTT	CASSLLTLAGPGELFF
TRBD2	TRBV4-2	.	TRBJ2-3	TGTGCCAGCAGCCAAGACTCCAATTTTAAAGCGGGGGGGGACACAGATACGCAGTATTTT	CASSQDSNFKAGGDTDTQYF
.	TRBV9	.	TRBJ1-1	TGTGCCAGCAGCGTACAGGGGAACACTGAAGCTTTCTTT	CASSVQGNTEAFF
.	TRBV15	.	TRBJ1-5	TGTGCCACCAGCGGGGGTCTTGGGGAGTGGGAGCCCCAGCATTTT	CATSGGLGEWEPQHF
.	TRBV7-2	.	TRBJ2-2	TGTGCCAGCAGCAAGGGACCTGGGACCGGGGAGCTGTTTTTT	CASSKGPGTGELFF
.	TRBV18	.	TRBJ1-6	TGTGCCAGCTCACCAACGGGACATGAAAATTCACCCCTCCACTTT	CASSPTGHENSPLHF
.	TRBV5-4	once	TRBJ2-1	TGTGCCAGCAGTTCAAGTCAGGGTAGGGGCAACAATGAGCAGTTCTTC	CASSSSQGRGNNEQFF
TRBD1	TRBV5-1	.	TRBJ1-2	TGCGCCAGCAGCGGGGGACAGGGCCTTAACTATGGCTACACCTTC	CASSGGQGLNYGYTF
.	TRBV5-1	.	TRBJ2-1	TGCGCCAGCAGCATAGGACAGAGCTCCTACAATGAGCAGTTCTTC	CASSIGQSSYNEQFF
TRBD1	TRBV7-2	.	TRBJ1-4	TGTGCCAGCAGCTTAGTTGCAGGGGGGGGGCATGAAAAACTGTTTTTT	CASSLVAGGGHEKLFF
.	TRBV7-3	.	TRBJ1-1	TGTGCCAGCAGCCGCGGCAGGGCCGGGGGTGAAGCTTTCTTT	CASSRGRAGGEAFF
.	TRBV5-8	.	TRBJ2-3	TGTGCCAGCAGCTTGGAGGGACGGGGAGGAAGCACAGATACGCAGTATTTT	CASSLEGRGGSTDTQYF
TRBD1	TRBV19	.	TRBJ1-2	TGTGCCAGTACCCCCTACTTACAGGGGGACTATGGCTACACCTTC	CASTPYLQGDYGYTF
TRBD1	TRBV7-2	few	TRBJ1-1	TGTGCCAGCAGCTTAAGGACAGGAGGTGAAGCTTTCTTT	CASSLRTGGEAFF
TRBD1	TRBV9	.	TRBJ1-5	TGTGCCAGCAGCGTGGGACAGGGCGGGCAGCCCCAGCATTTT	CASSVGQGGQPQHF
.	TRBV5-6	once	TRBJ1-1	TGTGCCAGCAGCCTCCTAGGTCAGCCGAACACTGAAGCTTTCTTT	CASSLLGQPNTEAFF
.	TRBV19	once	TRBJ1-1	TGTGCCAGTAGTATCACGGGGGGATCTGAAGCTTTCTTT	CASSITGGSEAFF
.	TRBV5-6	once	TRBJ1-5	TGTGCCAGCAGCTCTACAATAGGGTTTGGCAATCAGCCCCAGCATTTT	CASSSTIGFGNQPQHF
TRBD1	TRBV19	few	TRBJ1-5	TGTGCCAGTACCCAGGGACAGGGGAATCAGCCCCAGCATTTT	CASTQGQGNQPQHF
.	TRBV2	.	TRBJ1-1	TGTGCCAACCGGCAGGGCTCCCTGAACACTGAAGCTTTCTTT	CANRQGSLNTEAFF
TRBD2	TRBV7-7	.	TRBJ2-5	TGTGCTAGCAGCTTAGGGACGCTAGCGGGGTCAGAGACCCAGTACTTC	CASSLGTLAGSETQYF
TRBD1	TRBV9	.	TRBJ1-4	TGTGCCAGCAGCGTAGCAGGGGGGATACGGGGTGAAAAACTGTTTTTT	CASSVAGGIRGEKLFF
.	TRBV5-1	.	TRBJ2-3	TGCGCCAGCAGCCCGGAGGCGACCACTAGCACAGATACGCAGTATTTT	CASSPEATTSTDTQYF
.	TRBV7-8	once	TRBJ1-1	TGTGCCAGCAGCTTAAATACGGGCACTGAAGCTTTCTTT	CASSLNTGTEAFF
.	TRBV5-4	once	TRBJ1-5	TGTGCCAGCAGCTTGGAGCCACCAGATCAGCCCCAGCATTTT	CASSLEPPDQPQHF
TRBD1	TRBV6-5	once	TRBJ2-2	TGTGCCAGCAGTTTGGACAGGGGGGCCGGGGAGCTGTTTTTT	CASSLDRGAGELFF
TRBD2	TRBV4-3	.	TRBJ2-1	TGCGCCAGCAGCCAAGAGTATATTCGCGGGGGGTCCGGTGAGCAGTTCTTC	CASSQEYIRGGSGEQFF
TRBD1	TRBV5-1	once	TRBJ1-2	TGCGCCAGCAGCTCAACCCCTGACAGGGAACGGGGCTACACCTTC	CASSSTPDRERGYTF
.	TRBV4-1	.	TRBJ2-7	TGCGCCAGCAGCCAAGAGTGGGGCGGCTACTACGAGCAGTACTTC	CASSQEWGGYYEQYF
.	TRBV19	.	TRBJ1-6	TGTGCCAGTACCGGGACTTCCATAGGACTTTATAATTCACCCCTCCACTTT	CASTGTSIGLYNSPLHF
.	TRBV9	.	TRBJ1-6	TGTGCCAGCAGCGTAGCACAGTACAATTCACCCCTCCACTTT	CASSVAQYNSPLHF
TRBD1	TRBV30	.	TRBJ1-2	TGTGCCTGGAGTGGAGGGACAGGGAGCTCTAACTATGGCTACACCTTC	CAWSGGTGSSNYGYTF
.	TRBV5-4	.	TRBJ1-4	TGTGCCAGCAGCTTGGGGAGAGGTGAAAAACTGTTTTTT	CASSLGRGEKLFF
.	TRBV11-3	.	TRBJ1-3	TGTGCCAGCAGCTTAGGCGGGGAAAGTGGAAACACCATATATTTT	CASSLGGESGNTIYF
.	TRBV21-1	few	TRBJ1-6	TGTGCCAGCAGCAAACGGACAGGGTACTCCTATAATTCACCCCTCCACTTT	CASSKRTGYSYNSPLHF
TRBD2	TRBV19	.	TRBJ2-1	TGTGCCAGTAGTATACTAGCGGGGGGGGTGTATGAGCAGTTCTTC	CASSILAGGVYEQFF
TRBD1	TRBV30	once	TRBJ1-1	TGTGCCTGGAGGTTGACAGGGGGCTACACTGAAGCTTTCTTT	CAWRLTGGYTEAFF
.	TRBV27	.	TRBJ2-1	TGTGCCAGCAGTTTTATTTCAGGGACCAATGAGCAGTTCTTC	CASSFISGTNEQFF
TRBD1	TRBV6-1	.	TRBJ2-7	TGTGCCAGCACTCTCCAGGGGGACAGCTCCTACGAGCAGTACTTC	CASTLQGDSSYEQYF
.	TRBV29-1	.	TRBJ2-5	TGCAGCTTCTGTCCCGGGGCCTTAGCGACCCAGTACTTC	CSFCPGALATQYF
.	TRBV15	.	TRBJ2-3	TGTGCCACCAGCAGGCTATCGGGAGCAGATACGCAGTATTTT	CATSRLSGADTQYF
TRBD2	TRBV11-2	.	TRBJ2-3	TGTGCCAGCAGGATCTACGGGGGGGCTTCCGATACGCAGTATTTT	CASRIYGGASDTQYF
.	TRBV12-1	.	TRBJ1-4	.	CASSFGKGTGVDEKLFF
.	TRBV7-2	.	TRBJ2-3	TGTGCCAGCAGCTTTGTCACAGATACGCAGTATTTT	CASSFVTDTQYF
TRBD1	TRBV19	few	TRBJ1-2	TGTGCCAGTAGTACCAGGGGGCGGAAGAGCGGCTACACCTTC	CASSTRGRKSGYTF
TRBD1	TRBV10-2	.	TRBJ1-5	TGCGCCAGCAGCTCCGGACAGGGGGTTGGCAATCAGCCCCAGCATTTT	CASSSGQGVGNQPQHF
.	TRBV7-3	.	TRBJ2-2	TGTGCCAGCAGCTCCCTCGCCCCAGGGAACACCGGGGAGCTGTTTTTT	CASSSLAPGNTGELFF
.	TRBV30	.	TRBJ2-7	TGTGCCTGGAGACAGGACACTGACTCCTACGAGCAGTACTTC	CAWRQDTDSYEQYF